These 30 T cell receptor beta chains were all obtained from the same sample, sequenced in a study of graft-versus-host responses after intestinal transplantation. This table comes from immunoSEQ multiplex PCR, and its TCRdb copy is limited to in-frame clones, with some not included. The table has approximately 82,000 clones, 85% to 95% seen once. No antigen has been identified for these receptors. The sequences come from unstimulated CD8+ T cells sorted from spleen or lymph node cells, collected before transplant. Receptors originate from a human donor who was the organ donor for an intestinal transplant.

This chain joins TRBV21-1 and TRBJ1-1; the table assigns TRBD1, which was not confirmed against the DNA. TRBV21-1 is reported as a pseudogene. The CDR3 sequence is 15 residues long. The CDR3 is CASSKKGARNTEAFF. CDR3 nucleotides: TGTGCCAGCAGCAAAAAGGGGGCGAGGAACACTGAAGCTTTCTTT.

The genes are TRBV6-5 and TRBJ2-1, with TRBD1 identical over 7 bases. J was trimmed by 0 bases and V by 6 bases; bases with no gene match: 5. The CDR3 is 15 amino acids. CDR1 is MNHEY and CDR2 is SVGAGI in the germline V gene. The CDR3 nucleotides are TGTGCCAGCAGCCCCGACAGGGCCTCCTACAATGAGCAGTTCTTC. Translation gives CASSPDRASYNEQFF.

This chain links TRBV18 with TRBJ1-4; 8 bases are a match to TRBD1. CDR3 length: 19 amino acids. Germline assignment: CDR1 KGHSH and CDR2 LQKENI. V lost 5 bases, J lost 0 bases, and 14 bases stayed unmatched. CDR3 amino acids: CASSSTRGQDLSTNEKLFF. CDR3 DNA: TGTGCCAGCTCATCAACCCGGGGACAGGACCTTTCAACTAATGAAAAACTGTTTTTT.

The V call is TRBV7-3, the J call TRBJ2-3; 7 positions agree with TRBD2. Germline CDR1 reads SGHTA; CDR2 reads FQGTGA. This CDR3 is built from 15 residues. V shed 4 bases, J shed 6 bases, and the junction held 10 bases outside the gene matches. The CDR3 DNA follows: TGTGCCAGCAGCTCACGGACGGGGGGTGAGGATACGCAGTATTTT. Translating it yields CASSSRTGGEDTQYF.

This clone was found once. V and J are TRBV6-1 and TRBJ2-1; the match to TRBD2 covers 7 bases. Trimming took 10 bases from V and 5 from J; bases not matched to a gene: 5. The CDR3 sequence is 12 residues long. Germline V gene lookup returns CDR1 MNHNS and CDR2 SASEGT. The DNA of the CDR3 is TGTGCCACCCGGGGGGAAAACAATGAGCAGTTCTTC. Amino acids: CATRGENNEQFF.

The chain uses TRBV29-1 and TRBJ2-5; 8 bases line up with TRBD2. Unmatched junction bases numbered 7, after V lost 6 bases and J lost 4 bases. The CDR3 loop spans 13 amino acids. Looked up from germline, CDR1 is SQVTM and CDR2 is ANQGSEA. CDR3 in DNA: TGCAGCGTCCGAGCGGGAGCTGGAGAGACCCAGTACTTC. Its protein is CSVRAGAGETQYF.

The chain uses TRBV11-1 and TRBJ2-7; 8 bases fit TRBD2. J lost 10 bases, V lost 5 bases, and 22 bases had no gene match. In germline, CDR1 is SGHAT, CDR2 FQDESV (reference sequence). This CDR3 has 17 residues. The CDR3 coding sequence is TGTGCCAGCAGCCGTAGCCGGAGGCTAGCGGGCCGCGACGCACAGTACTTC. Translated, it gives CASSRSRRLAGRDAQYF. Drawing the rest from reference TRBV11-1 and TRBJ2-7, the complete variable domain is EAEVAQSPRYKITEKSQAVAFWCDPISGHATLYWYRQILGQGPELLVQFQDESVVDDSQLPKDRFSAERLKGVDSTLKIQPAELGDSAMYLCASSRSRRLAGRDAQYFGPGTRLTVT.

This clone has only a few counts. The V gene is TRBV19, the J gene TRBJ1-1; D might be TRBD1 (5 bases). Germline loops: CDR1 LNHDA, CDR2 SQIVND (reference sequence). V lost 5 bases, J lost 2 bases, and 9 bases lay in between. This CDR3 contains 13 residues. Here the CDR3 reads CASSPQGNTEAFF. The CDR3 DNA sequence: TGTGCCAGTAGTCCTCAGGGAAACACTGAAGCTTTCTTT. The whole variable domain, filled in from reference TRBV19 and TRBJ1-1, reads DGGITQSPKYLFRKEGQNVTLSCEQNLNHDAMYWYRQDPGQGLRLIYYSQIVNDFQKGDIAEGYSVSREKKESFPLTVTSAQKNPTAFYLCASSPQGNTEAFFGQGTRLTVV.

The J gene is TRBJ2-7, the V gene TRBV7-8; 7 nucleotides match TRBD2. The CDR3 loop spans 17 amino acids. From germline, CDR1 is SGHVS and CDR2 FQNEAQ. Germline trimming cut 5 bases from V and 0 bases from J; bases unmatched to any gene: 13. For the CDR3, the DNA is TGTGCCAGCAGCCCGGCGTATGGCGGGAGTTTCTCCTACGAGCAGTACTTC. It is translated as CASSPAYGGSFSYEQYF.

Points on this clone: A read error may produce the germline difference seen at one junction end. The V call is TRBV4-3, the J call TRBJ2-1; perhaps TRBD2 as D (5 bases). The CDR3 extends over 18 amino acids. CDR1 and CDR2 (germline): LGHNA, YSLEER. DNA for the CDR3: TGCGCCAGCAGCCAAGTAGTTTCTAGCCAGCGTCTCGACAATGAGCAGCTCTTC. This codes for CASSQVVSSQRLDNEQLF.

This clone came up a few times. The chain couples TRBV28 to TRBJ2-6, with 8 bases lining up with TRBD2. J gave up 11 bases and V 3 bases, and 6 bases lay outside the gene matches. CDR1 and CDR2 from the germline V gene are MDHEN and SYDVKM. This CDR3 is built from 14 residues. CDR3 in amino acids: CASSLDGGDDVLTF. CDR3 DNA sequence: TGTGCCAGCAGTTTGGACGGGGGGGACGACGTCCTGACTTTC.

The chain is built from TRBV5-1 and TRBJ2-7, with 7 positions matching TRBD1. This CDR3 spans 14 amino acids. Germline V lookup: CDR1 SGHRS, CDR2 YFSETQ. Germline trimming cut 3 bases from V and 0 bases from J; bases unmatched to any gene: 3. The CDR3 DNA reads as TGCGCCAGCAGCTCTTGGGACAGCTCCTACGAGCAGTACTTC. Its protein product is CASSSWDSSYEQYF.

The chain employs TRBV7-2 and TRBJ2-4; no definite D call. There are 15 residues in the CDR3. V shed 8 bases and J shed 2 bases, with 16 bases lying between them. CDR1 and CDR2 (germline): SGHTA, FQGNSA. The CDR3 spells CASSLSTRSKNIQYF. The CDR3 coding sequence is TGTGCCAGCTCGCTGAGCACCCGATCCAAAAACATTCAGTACTTC.

The rearrangement joins TRBV27 to TRBJ1-2; D ambiguous. The V and J ends lost 2 bases and 8 bases respectively, with 18 bases between them. The CDR3 runs to 15 residues. The germline V gene has CDR1 MNHEY and CDR2 SMNVEV (reference sequence). This CDR3 reads CASSLRFGGPYGYTF. CDR3 sequence (DNA): TGTGCCAGCAGTTTAAGGTTTGGCGGTCCCTACGGCTACACCTTC.

The chain is built from TRBV4-1 and TRBJ1-5, with D unclear. Trimming shortened V by 5 bases and J by 0 bases, and 17 bases separated the two germline ends. Germline values: CDR1 MGHRA, CDR2 YSYEKL. This CDR3 region has 17 residues. The CDR3, as DNA: TGCGCCAGCAGCTCAAATGTTTACAGTTCTAGCAATCAGCCCCAGCATTTT. Its protein product is CASSSNVYSSSNQPQHF.

The chain joins TRBV7-8 to TRBJ1-1, with no clear D. Germline lookup yields CDR1 SGHVS and CDR2 FQNEAQ. The V end was cut by 8 bases, the J end by 2 bases, with 30 bases between. The length of the CDR3 is 19 residues. The chain's CDR3 is CASPCLPKLRLTVNTEAFF. The CDR3 region has the DNA TGTGCCAGCCCCTGCTTGCCCAAGCTCCGCCTCACGGTAAACACTGAAGCTTTCTTT.

CDR3 protein: CASSYTTGGEDYGYTF. The CDR3 DNA sequence: TGTGCCAGCAGTTATACTACAGGGGGCGAGGACTATGGCTACACCTTC. The rearrangement uses TRBV27 and TRBJ1-2; 9 bases align to TRBD1. The CDR3 extends over 16 amino acids. Looked up from germline, CDR1 is MNHEY and CDR2 is SMNVEV (reference sequence). The trim removed 4 bases at V and 3 bases at J, leaving 9 bases unmatched.

The chain joins TRBV19 to TRBJ2-1, with 7 bases matching TRBD2. The V segment lost 4 bases and the J segment 10 bases; nucleotides outside the gene matches: 13. This CDR3 spans 15 amino acids. Germline-derived CDR1 and CDR2 are LNHDA and SQIVND (reference sequence). The CDR3 here is CASSTQGGFAPEQFF. Here the CDR3 DNA reads TGTGCCAGTAGTACTCAGGGAGGGTTCGCGCCCGAGCAGTTCTTC.

V and J are TRBV2 and TRBJ2-2; 10 positions match TRBD2. This CDR3 has 19 residues. Germline CDR1 SNHLY, CDR2 FYNNEI. V trimming: 0 bases; J trimming: 3 bases; junction bases outside the gene matches: 10. DNA for the CDR3: TGTGCCAGCAGTGAAGCGCATGAGGGACTAGCGTATCACACCGGGGAGCTGTTTTTT. It translates to CASSEAHEGLAYHTGELFF. The variable domain in full, completed from reference TRBV2 and TRBJ2-2, reads EPEVTQTPSHQVTQMGQEVILRCVPISNHLYFYWYRQILGQKVEFLVSFYNNEISEKSEIFDDQFSVERPDGSNFTLKIRSTKLEDSAMYFCASSEAHEGLAYHTGELFFGEGSRLTVL.

This clone appeared once. This chain links TRBV11-2 with TRBJ2-1; TRBD2 matches 7 bases. The V gene end was trimmed by 5 bases and the J gene end by 9 bases; junction bases not matched to a gene: 1. There are 11 residues in the CDR3. Germline V gene data show CDR1 as SGHAT and CDR2 as FQNNGV. The CDR3 DNA reads as TGTGCCAGCAGCCCTAGCGGTGAGCAGTTCTTC. It translates to CASSPSGEQFF.

V and J are TRBV28 and TRBJ1-1, with 7 bases fitting TRBD1. The CDR3 loop spans 13 amino acids. From germline, CDR1 is MDHEN and CDR2 SYDVKM. V lost 10 bases to trimming and J lost 1 base; unmatched junction nucleotides: 6. CDR3 amino acids: CATEDRANTEAFF. CDR3 coding DNA: TGTGCCACAGAAGACAGGGCGAACACTGAAGCTTTCTTT. The complete variable domain, with remaining parts taken from reference TRBV28 and TRBJ1-1, reads DVKVTQSSRYLVKRTGEKVFLECVQDMDHENMFWYRQDPGLGLRLIYFSYDVKMKEKGDIPEGYSVSREKKERFSLILESASTNQTSMYLCATEDRANTEAFFGQGTRLTVV.

The J gene is TRBJ2-7, the V gene TRBV6-1, with 8 bases aligning to TRBD2. Per germline, CDR1 MNHNS and CDR2 SASEGT. V was pared by 0 bases and J by 0 bases, with 4 bases of the junction left unmatched. This CDR3 is 16 amino acids long. DNA of the CDR3: TGTGCCAGCAGTGAAGCCGCGGGGGGATTCTCCTACGAGCAGTACTTC. This sequence encodes CASSEAAGGFSYEQYF.

The chain uses TRBV4-2 and TRBJ2-1; 7 bases match TRBD2. Germline V lookup: CDR1 LGHNA, CDR2 YNFKEQ. J gave up 7 bases and V 4 bases, and 16 bases lay outside the gene matches. This CDR3 comprises 17 residues. The CDR3 DNA sequence: TGTGCCAGCAGCCCCTCCCTAGCGGCGGAGCGTCTAAATGAGCAGTTCTTC. It specifies CASSPSLAAERLNEQFF.

The rearrangement joins TRBV10-3 to TRBJ1-5; D gene unclear. CDR3 size: 14 residues. Germline values: CDR1 ENHRY, CDR2 SYGVKD. V gave up 11 bases and J gave up 1 base, with 15 bases separating them. The CDR3 region is CASSGDWSNQPQHF. CDR3 DNA sequence: TGTGCCTCCTCGGGAGATTGGAGCAATCAGCCCCAGCATTTT.

The chain employs TRBV27 and TRBJ2-1; D perhaps matches TRBD2 (6 bases). CDR3 size: 15 residues. Trimming stripped 1 base from V and 5 bases from J, with 12 bases between. In germline, CDR1 is MNHEY, CDR2 SMNVEV (reference sequence). The CDR3 region has the DNA TGTGCCAGCAGTTTATTGGGCGGGACGGACAATGAGCAGTTCTTC. Its translation: CASSLLGGTDNEQFF.

With respect to this clone: The same CDR3 can be traced to other DNA sequences in this sample. The chain employs TRBV27 and TRBJ2-5; TRBD2 matches 11 bases. Germline V CDR1 and CDR2: MNHEY, SMNVEV (reference sequence). The CDR3 runs to 14 residues. V shed 5 bases and J 4 bases; nucleotides not matched to a gene: 3. The CDR3 region is CASSLAGGLETQYF. The CDR3, as DNA: TGTGCCAGCAGTCTAGCGGGAGGTCTAGAGACCCAGTACTTC.

The chain is built from TRBV28 and TRBJ2-1; TRBD2 aligns across 8 bases. This CDR3 is 15 amino acids long. Germline V gene sequence: CDR1 MDHEN, CDR2 SYDVKM. V lost 5 bases to trimming and J lost 9 bases; unmatched junction nucleotides: 12. CDR3 region: CASSPQVISGIEQFF. In nucleotides, the CDR3 is TGTGCCAGCAGTCCGCAAGTAATTAGCGGGATTGAGCAGTTCTTC. The full variable domain, rest sourced from reference TRBV28 and TRBJ2-1, is DVKVTQSSRYLVKRTGEKVFLECVQDMDHENMFWYRQDPGLGLRLIYFSYDVKMKEKGDIPEGYSVSREKKERFSLILESASTNQTSMYLCASSPQVISGIEQFFGPGTRLTVL.

The rearrangement links TRBV18 to TRBJ1-4; D might be TRBD1 (6 bases). CDR3 size: 15 residues. V dropped 8 bases and J dropped 8 bases, with 21 bases sitting between them. Germline CDR1 is KGHSH and CDR2 is LQKENI. CDR3 residues: CASAPHRDRGEKLFF. The CDR3 coding sequence is TGTGCCAGCGCCCCCCACAGGGATAGGGGCGAAAAACTGTTTTTT.

The chain recombines TRBV7-3 with TRBJ2-1; weak D call: TRBD2 (5 bases). The CDR3 extends over 13 amino acids. Germline V lookup: CDR1 SGHTA, CDR2 FQGTGA. The V gene lost 0 bases and the J gene lost 15 bases, with 15 bases spanning the gap. The CDR3 is CASSLTPRERPFF. The CDR3 DNA reads as TGTGCCAGCAGCTTAACCCCTCGGGAACGACCGTTCTTC.

This clone was picked up one time. The chain carries TRBV9 and TRBJ2-7; D may be TRBD1 (5 bases). The germline V gene has CDR1 SGDLS and CDR2 YYNGEE. The CDR3 consists of 10 residues. Trimming shortened V by 8 bases and J by 5 bases, and 8 bases separated the two germline ends. CDR3 amino acids: CARIQDEQYF. The CDR3 coding sequence is TGTGCCAGGATACAGGACGAGCAGTACTTC.